This note documents a single T cell receptor beta chain sequence. This specimen comes from a study of T cell responses to AZD1222 COVID-19 vaccine. Per the germline V gene, CDR1 is SGHVS and CDR2 is FQNEAQ. The CDR3 spans 15 residues. V trimming: 5 bases; J trimming: 6 bases; junction bases outside the gene matches: 6. Using immunoSEQ multiplex PCR, the repertoire was profiled, and TCRdb retains in-frame clones only, with some absent. Of about 130,000 clones in the sample, over 75% are singletons; the top ten hold about 5.6%. Here the sequenced sample was peripheral blood, taken on day 0 of AZD1222 vaccination. The chain has TRBV7-8 and TRBJ1-4, with 10 bases fitting TRBD1. This receptor was obtained from an adult in good health. The CDR3 DNA is TGTGCCAGCAGCACTAGACAGGGGGCGCATGAAAAACTGTTTTTT. Protein sequence: CASSTRQGAHEKLFF.